Given below is one T cell receptor (beta chain) in context. The CDR3 goes on 3 residues after the read ends, and that part is filled in from the germline J gene. The sample originates from a study of T cells in women clearing cervical HPV infection. Germline CDR1 reads SEHNR; CDR2 reads FQNEAQ (reference sequence). The CDR3 spans 13 residues. Trimming pared 5 bases from V and 0 bases from J, leaving 7 bases between. Profiled with immunoSEQ multiplex PCR; TCRdb holds only in-frame clones, not every one. The sample holds 25,000 to 35,000 clones. This chain uses TRBV7-9 with TRBJ2-5; no definite D call. Sequences were obtained from blood buffy coat. The sequence derives from a woman aged 18-70 years with a cervical HPV16 infection that either progressed to CIN3+ or cleared (not recorded which). The CDR3: CASSPKYQETQYF. CDR3 DNA (partial): TGTGCCAGCAGCCCTAAGTACCAAGAGACC. The complete variable domain, with remaining parts taken from reference TRBV7-9 and TRBJ2-5, reads DTGVSQNPRHKITKRGQNVTFRCDPISEHNRLYWYRQTLGQGPEFLTYFQNEAQLEKSRLLSDRFSAERPKGSFSTLEIQRTEQGDSAMYLCASSPKYQETQYFGPGTRLLVL.